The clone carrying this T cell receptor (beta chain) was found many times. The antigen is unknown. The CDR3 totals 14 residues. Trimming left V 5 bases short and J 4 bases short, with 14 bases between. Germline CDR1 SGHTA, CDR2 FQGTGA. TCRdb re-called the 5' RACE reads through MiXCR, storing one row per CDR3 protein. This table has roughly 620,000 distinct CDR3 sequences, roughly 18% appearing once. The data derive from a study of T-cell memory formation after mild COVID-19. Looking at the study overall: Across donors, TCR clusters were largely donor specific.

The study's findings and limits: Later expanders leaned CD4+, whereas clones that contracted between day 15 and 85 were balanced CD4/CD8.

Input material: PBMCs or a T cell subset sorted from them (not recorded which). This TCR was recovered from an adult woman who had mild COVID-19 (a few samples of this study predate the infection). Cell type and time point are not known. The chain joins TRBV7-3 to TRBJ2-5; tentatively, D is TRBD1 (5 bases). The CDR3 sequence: CASSPPGLGETQYF. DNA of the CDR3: TGTGCCAGCAGCCCTCCAGGGTTGGGAGAGACCCAGTACTTC.